The clone carrying this TCR beta chain appeared once. Its antigen is currently unknown. This sample is drawn from a study of post-analysis software for immune sequencing data. In germline, CDR1 is KGHDR, CDR2 SFDVKD. The CDR3 is 12 residues long. Deletions cut 2 bases from V and 7 bases from J, with 8 bases between. cDNA libraries of TCR beta carried unique molecular identifiers. From approximately 0.95 to 9.8 million T cells, 400,000 to 650,000 cDNA molecules were obtained. One entry per CDR3 protein, called by TCRdb with MiXCR from the PCR reads. The sample lists around 260,000 distinct CDR3 sequences, roughly a third occurring once. Study-wide results and caveats: Patients showed TRBV5-6, TRBV5-1 and TRBV20-1 among five TRBV segments more frequent than in controls. Normalized Chao1 diversity was significantly lower in multiple sclerosis patients than in controls.

This clonotype was sampled from a girl aged 10 to 17 with multiple sclerosis. What was sequenced was blood. V and J are TRBV24-1 and TRBJ2-7; no definite D call. The CDR3 nucleotides are TGTGCCACCAGTGATTCCTTGGGGGAGCAGTACTTC. Translating it yields CATSDSLGEQYF.